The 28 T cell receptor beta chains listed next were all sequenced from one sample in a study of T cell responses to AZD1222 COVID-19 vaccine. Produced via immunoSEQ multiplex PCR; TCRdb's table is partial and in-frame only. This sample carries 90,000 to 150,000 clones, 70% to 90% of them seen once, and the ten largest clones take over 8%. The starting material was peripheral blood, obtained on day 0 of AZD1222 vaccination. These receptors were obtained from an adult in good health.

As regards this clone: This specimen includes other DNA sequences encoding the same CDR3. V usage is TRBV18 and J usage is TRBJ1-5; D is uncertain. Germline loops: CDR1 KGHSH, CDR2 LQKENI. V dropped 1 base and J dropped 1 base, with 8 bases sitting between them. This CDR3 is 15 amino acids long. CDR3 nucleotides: TGTGCCAGCTCACCACAGGGAGGAAGCAATCAGCCCCAGCATTTT. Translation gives CASSPQGGSNQPQHF.

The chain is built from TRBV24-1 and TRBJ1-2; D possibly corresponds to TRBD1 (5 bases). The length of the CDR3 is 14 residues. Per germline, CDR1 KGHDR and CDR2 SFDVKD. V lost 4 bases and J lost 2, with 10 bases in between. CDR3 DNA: TGTGCCACCAGTGAGCCAGGGTTGAACTATGGCTACACCTTC. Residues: CATSEPGLNYGYTF.

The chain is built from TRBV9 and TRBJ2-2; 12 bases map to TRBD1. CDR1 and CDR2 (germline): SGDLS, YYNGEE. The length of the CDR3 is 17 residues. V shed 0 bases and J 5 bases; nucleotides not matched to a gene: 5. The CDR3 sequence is CASSVAGTGGRTGELFF. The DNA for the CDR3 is TGTGCCAGCAGCGTAGCTGGGACAGGGGGCCGTACCGGGGAGCTGTTTTTT.

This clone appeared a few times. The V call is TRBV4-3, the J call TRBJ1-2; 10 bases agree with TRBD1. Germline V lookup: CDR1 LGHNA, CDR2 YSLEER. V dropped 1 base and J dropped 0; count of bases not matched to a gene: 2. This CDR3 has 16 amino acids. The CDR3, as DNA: TGCGCCAGCAGCCAAGGGGGACAGGGGACTAACTATGGCTACACCTTC. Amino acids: CASSQGGQGTNYGYTF.

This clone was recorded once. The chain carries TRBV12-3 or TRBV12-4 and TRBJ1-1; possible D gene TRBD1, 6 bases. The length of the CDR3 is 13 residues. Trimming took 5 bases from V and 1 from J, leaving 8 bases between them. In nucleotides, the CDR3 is TGTGCCAGCAGTAACAGGGAGAACACTGAAGCTTTCTTT. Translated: CASSNRENTEAFF.

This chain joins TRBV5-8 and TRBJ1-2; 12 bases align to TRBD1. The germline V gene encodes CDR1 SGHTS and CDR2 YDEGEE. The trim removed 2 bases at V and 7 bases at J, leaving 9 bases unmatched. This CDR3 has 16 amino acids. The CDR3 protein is CASSFSGTGGASGYTF. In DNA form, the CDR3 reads TGTGCCAGCAGCTTCTCCGGGACAGGGGGCGCTTCTGGCTACACCTTC. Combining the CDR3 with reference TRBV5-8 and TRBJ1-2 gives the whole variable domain EAGVTQSPTHLIKTRGQQATLRCSPISGHTSVYWYQQALGLGLQFLLWYDEGEERNRGNFPPRFSGRQFPNYSSELNVNALELEDSALYLCASSFSGTGGASGYTFGSGTRLTVV.

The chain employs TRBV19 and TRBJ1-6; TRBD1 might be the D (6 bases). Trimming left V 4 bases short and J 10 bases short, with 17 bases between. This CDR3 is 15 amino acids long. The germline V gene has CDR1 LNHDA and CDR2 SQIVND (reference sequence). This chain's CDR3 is CASSTQGSRQSPLHF. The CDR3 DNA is TGTGCCAGTAGTACGCAGGGGAGCCGCCAGTCACCCCTCCACTTT. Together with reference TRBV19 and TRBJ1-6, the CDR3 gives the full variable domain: DGGITQSPKYLFRKEGQNVTLSCEQNLNHDAMYWYRQDPGQGLRLIYYSQIVNDFQKGDIAEGYSVSREKKESFPLTVTSAQKNPTAFYLCASSTQGSRQSPLHFGNGTRLTVT.

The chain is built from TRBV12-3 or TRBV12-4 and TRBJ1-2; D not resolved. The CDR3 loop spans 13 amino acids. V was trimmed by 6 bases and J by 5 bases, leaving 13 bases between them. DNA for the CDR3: TGTGCCAGCAGCCCCCCCGGCCAGTATGGCTACACCTTC. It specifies CASSPPGQYGYTF.

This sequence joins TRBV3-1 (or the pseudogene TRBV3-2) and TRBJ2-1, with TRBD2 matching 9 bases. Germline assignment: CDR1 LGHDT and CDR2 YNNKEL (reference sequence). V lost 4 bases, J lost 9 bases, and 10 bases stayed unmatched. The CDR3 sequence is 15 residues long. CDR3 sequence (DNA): TGTGCCAGCAGCCTAGAGGGCGGGGGGGCAGGTGAGCAGTTCTTC. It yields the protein CASSLEGGGAGEQFF.

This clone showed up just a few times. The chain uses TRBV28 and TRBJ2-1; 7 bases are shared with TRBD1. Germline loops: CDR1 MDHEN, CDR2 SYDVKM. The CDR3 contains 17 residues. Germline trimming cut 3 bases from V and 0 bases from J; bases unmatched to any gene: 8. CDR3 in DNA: TGTGCCAGCAGTTTGGGACAGTTGTTTAGCTCCTACAATGAGCAGTTCTTC. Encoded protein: CASSLGQLFSSYNEQFF.

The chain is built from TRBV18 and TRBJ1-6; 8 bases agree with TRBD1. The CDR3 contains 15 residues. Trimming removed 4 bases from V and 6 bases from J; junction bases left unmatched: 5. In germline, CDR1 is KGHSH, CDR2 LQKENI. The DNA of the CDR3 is TGTGCCAGCTCACTCGACAGGGGAGGTAATTCACCCCTCCACTTT. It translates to CASSLDRGGNSPLHF.

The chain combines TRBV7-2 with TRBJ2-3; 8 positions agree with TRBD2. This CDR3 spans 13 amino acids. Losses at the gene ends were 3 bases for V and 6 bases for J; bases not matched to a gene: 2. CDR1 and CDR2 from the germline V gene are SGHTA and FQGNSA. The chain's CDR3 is CASSLGLGDTQYF. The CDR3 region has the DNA TGTGCCAGCAGCTTGGGACTAGGGGATACGCAGTATTTT. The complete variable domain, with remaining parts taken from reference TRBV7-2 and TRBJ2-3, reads GAGVSQSPSNKVTEKGKDVELRCDPISGHTALYWYRQSLGQGLEFLIYFQGNSAPDKSGLPSDRFSAERTGGSVSTLTIQRTQQEDSAVYLCASSLGLGDTQYFGPGTRLTVL.

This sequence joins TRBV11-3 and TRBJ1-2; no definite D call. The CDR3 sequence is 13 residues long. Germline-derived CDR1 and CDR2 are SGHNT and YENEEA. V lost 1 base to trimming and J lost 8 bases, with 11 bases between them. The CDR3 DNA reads TGTGCCAGCAGCTTAGTATTGGGCAAGGGCTACACCTTC. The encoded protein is CASSLVLGKGYTF.

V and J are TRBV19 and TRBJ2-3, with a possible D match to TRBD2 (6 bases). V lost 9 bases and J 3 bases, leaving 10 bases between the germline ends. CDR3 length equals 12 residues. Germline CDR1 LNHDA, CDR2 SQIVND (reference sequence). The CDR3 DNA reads TGTGCCAGCGCCGCGGGGACAGATACGCAGTATTTT. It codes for CASAAGTDTQYF.

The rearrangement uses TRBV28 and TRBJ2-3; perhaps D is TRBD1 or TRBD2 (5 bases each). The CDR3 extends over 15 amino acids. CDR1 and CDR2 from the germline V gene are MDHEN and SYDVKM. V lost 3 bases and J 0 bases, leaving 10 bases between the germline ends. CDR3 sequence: CASSLPGSSTDTQYF. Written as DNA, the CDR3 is TGTGCCAGCAGTTTGCCAGGGAGTAGCACAGATACGCAGTATTTT.

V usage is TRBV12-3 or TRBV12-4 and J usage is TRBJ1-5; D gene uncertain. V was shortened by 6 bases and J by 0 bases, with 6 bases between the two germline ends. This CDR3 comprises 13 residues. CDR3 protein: CASSSLSNQPQHF. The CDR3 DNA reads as TGTGCCAGCAGCTCACTTAGCAATCAGCCCCAGCATTTT.

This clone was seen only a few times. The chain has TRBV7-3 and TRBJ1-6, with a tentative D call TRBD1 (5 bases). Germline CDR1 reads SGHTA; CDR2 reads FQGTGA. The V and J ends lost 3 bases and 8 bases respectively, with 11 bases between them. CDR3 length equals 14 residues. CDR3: CASSLDTPYSPLHF. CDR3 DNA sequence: TGTGCCAGCAGCTTGGACACGCCGTATTCACCCCTCCACTTT.

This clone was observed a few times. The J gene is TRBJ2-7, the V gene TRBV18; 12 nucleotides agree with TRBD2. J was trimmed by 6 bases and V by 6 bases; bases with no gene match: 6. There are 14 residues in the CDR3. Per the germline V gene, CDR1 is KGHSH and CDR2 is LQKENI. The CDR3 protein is CASSQTSGSFEQYF. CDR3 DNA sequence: TGTGCCAGCTCGCAGACTAGCGGGAGTTTCGAGCAGTACTTC.

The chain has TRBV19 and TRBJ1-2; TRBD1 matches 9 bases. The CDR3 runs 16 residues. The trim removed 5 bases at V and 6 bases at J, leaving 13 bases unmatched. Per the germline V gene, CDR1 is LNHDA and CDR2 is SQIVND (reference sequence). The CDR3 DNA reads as TGTGCCAGTAGTTCCAGACCGGGACAGGGTTTCCATGGCTACACCTTC. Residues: CASSSRPGQGFHGYTF.

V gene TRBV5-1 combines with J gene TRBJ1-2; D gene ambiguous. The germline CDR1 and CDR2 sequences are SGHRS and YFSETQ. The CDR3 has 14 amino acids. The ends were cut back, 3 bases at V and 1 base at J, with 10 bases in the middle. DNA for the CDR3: TGCGCCAGCAGCTCCTTTACCGTTAACTATGGCTACACCTTC. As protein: CASSSFTVNYGYTF. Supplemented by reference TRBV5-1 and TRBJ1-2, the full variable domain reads KAGVTQTPRYLIKTRGQQVTLSCSPISGHRSVSWYQQTPGQGLQFLFEYFSETQRNKGNFPGRFSGRQFSNSRSEMNVSTLELGDSALYLCASSSFTVNYGYTFGSGTRLTVV.

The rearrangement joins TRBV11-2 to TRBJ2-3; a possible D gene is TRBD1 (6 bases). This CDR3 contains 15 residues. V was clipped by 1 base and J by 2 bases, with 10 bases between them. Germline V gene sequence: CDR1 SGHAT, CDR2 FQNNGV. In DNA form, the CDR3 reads TGTGCCAGCAGCTTAGGGTCAGGGGTCACAGATACGCAGTATTTT. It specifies CASSLGSGVTDTQYF.

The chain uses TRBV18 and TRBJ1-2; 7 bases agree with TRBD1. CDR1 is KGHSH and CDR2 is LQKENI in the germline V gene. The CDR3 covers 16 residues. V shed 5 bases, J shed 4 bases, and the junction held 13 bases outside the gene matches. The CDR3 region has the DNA TGTGCCAGCTCATCGACGCAGGGGGAACATTCCTATGGCTACACCTTC. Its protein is CASSSTQGEHSYGYTF.

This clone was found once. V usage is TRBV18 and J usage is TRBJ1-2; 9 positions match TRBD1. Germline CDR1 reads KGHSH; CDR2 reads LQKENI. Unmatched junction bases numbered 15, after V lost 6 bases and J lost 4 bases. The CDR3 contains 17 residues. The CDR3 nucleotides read TGTGCCAGCTCGCTAACTGGGACAGGGACCCTGGGCTATGGCTACACCTTC. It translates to CASSLTGTGTLGYGYTF.

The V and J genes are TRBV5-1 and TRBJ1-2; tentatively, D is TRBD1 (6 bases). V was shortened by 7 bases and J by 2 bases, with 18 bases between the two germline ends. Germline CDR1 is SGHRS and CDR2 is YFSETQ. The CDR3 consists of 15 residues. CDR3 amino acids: CASATGPFTNYGYTF. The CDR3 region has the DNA TGCGCCAGCGCGACAGGTCCTTTCACCAACTATGGCTACACCTTC.

CDR3 bases: TGTGCCAGCAGTTACTCGAACCAGGGCTTGTTCGCTGAAGCTTTCTTT. Translation gives CASSYSNQGLFAEAFF. The chain uses TRBV6-2 or TRBV6-3 and TRBJ1-1; a weak D match, TRBD1 (5 bases). Germline CDR1 MNHEY, CDR2 SVGEGT. With 0 bases removed from V and 6 bases from J, the gap between germline ends came to 17 bases. The CDR3 runs to 16 residues.

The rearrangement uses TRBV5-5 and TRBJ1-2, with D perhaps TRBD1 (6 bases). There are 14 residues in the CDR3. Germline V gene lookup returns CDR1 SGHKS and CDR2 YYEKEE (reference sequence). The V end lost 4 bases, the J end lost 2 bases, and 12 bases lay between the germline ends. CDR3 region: CASSVGGGNYGYTF. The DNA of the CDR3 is TGTGCCAGCAGCGTAGGGGGTGGGAACTATGGCTACACCTTC.

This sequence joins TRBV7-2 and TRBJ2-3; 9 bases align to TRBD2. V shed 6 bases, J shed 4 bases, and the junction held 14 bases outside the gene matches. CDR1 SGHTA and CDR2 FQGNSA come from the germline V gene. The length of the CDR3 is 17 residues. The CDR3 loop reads CASSSVGLAKGADTQYF. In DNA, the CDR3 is TGTGCCAGCAGTTCTGTGGGACTAGCTAAGGGGGCAGATACGCAGTATTTT.

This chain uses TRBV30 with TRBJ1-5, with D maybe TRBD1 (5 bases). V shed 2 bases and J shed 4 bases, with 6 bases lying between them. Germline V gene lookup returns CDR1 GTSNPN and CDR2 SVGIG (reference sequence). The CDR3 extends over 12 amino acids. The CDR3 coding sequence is TGTGCCTGGAGTCAGGGTAATCAGCCCCAGCATTTT. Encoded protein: CAWSQGNQPQHF.